The 15 T cell receptor beta chains reported below all come from one sample, sequenced in a study of T cell repertoires in cytomegalovirus infection. Each CDR3 protein is one row after TCRdb ran MiXCR on the reads. Of 300,000 to 400,000 distinct CDR3 sequences listed, about 28% are singletons. Antigens for these TCRs are unknown. The sample consisted of cultured PBMCs, taken from culture after CMV antigen stimulation. These receptors all stem from a human donor in good health (CMV status not recorded). Some clones in this sample may be carry-over from other donors' samples.

This clonotype was counted ten times or more. The chain couples TRBV20-1 to TRBJ2-2; D remains ambiguous. The CDR3 covers 15 residues. The V and J ends lost 0 bases and 0 bases respectively, with 8 bases between them. Germline values: CDR1 DFQATT, CDR2 SNEGSKA (reference sequence). CDR3 sequence reads: CSAREATANTGELFF. In nucleotides, the CDR3 is TGCAGTGCTAGAGAGGCAACCGCGAACACCGGGGAGCTGTTTTTT.

The V call is TRBV24-1, the J call TRBJ2-1; 8 positions match TRBD2. Per germline, CDR1 KGHDR and CDR2 SFDVKD. V was clipped by 3 bases and J by 7 bases; unmatched bases: 10. This CDR3 is 16 amino acids long. The CDR3 protein is CATSDHNSGNLNEQFF. Written as DNA, the CDR3 is TGTGCCACCAGTGATCATAATAGCGGGAACCTAAATGAGCAGTTCTTC.

This sequence joins TRBV4-1 and TRBJ1-1; D ambiguous. Germline V gene data show CDR1 as MGHRA and CDR2 as YSYEKL. The V and J ends lost 4 bases and 0 bases respectively, with 6 bases between them. The CDR3 is 13 amino acids. The CDR3 is CASSPGLNTEAFF. CDR3 nucleotides: TGCGCCAGCAGCCCCGGATTGAACACTGAAGCTTTCTTT.

The sample holds a few counts of this clonotype. The J gene is TRBJ2-1, the V gene TRBV7-9, with 15 bases matching TRBD2. V lost 7 bases to trimming and J lost 4 bases; unmatched junction nucleotides: 5. CDR1 SEHNR and CDR2 FQNEAQ come from the germline V gene (reference sequence). This CDR3 has 16 residues. The CDR3 protein is CASTGTSGGTYNEQFF. In nucleotides, the CDR3 is TGTGCCAGCACCGGGACTAGCGGGGGGACTTACAATGAGCAGTTCTTC.

This chain connects TRBV29-1 to TRBJ2-4; D not resolved. CDR1 SQVTM and CDR2 ANQGSEA come from the germline V gene. This CDR3 region has 13 residues. V was cut by 7 bases and J by 0 bases, with 10 bases left in between. This CDR3 reads CSAVDGAKNIQYF. CDR3 coding DNA: TGCAGCGCCGTGGACGGAGCCAAAAACATTCAGTACTTC.

This clonotype came up many times. CDR3 loop: CVSRQGPNQPQHF. CDR3 coding DNA: TGTGTGAGTAGGCAGGGACCAAATCAGCCCCAGCATTTT. The V call is TRBV27, the J call TRBJ1-5, with D possibly TRBD1 on 5 matching bases. Germline-derived CDR1 and CDR2 are MNHEY and SMNVEV (reference sequence). This CDR3 is 13 amino acids long.

This clonotype was detected only a few times. The chain is built from TRBV5-3 and TRBJ1-1; TRBD1 is a possible D gene (6 bases). TRBV5-3 is labeled an ORF, and its function is uncertain. CDR3 length: 15 amino acids. V gave up 8 bases and J gave up 6 bases, with 23 bases separating them. CDR3: CASSTRDIQRAEAFF. CDR3 in DNA: TGTGCCAGCAGCACCCGGGACATTCAGCGCGCTGAAGCTTTCTTT.

V and J are TRBV7-4 and TRBJ2-5; 9 bases align to TRBD1. Germline V gene lookup returns CDR1 SGHVT and CDR2 SQSDAQ. J gave up 3 bases and V 4 bases, and 3 bases lay outside the gene matches. CDR3 size: 14 residues. The CDR3 spells CASSWGQGKETQYF. CDR3 DNA: TGTGCCAGCAGCTGGGGACAGGGAAAAGAGACCCAGTACTTC.

This clonotype was recorded a few times. The chain uses TRBV3-1 and TRBJ1-1; weak D call: TRBD1 (5 bases). The length of the CDR3 is 16 residues. V shed 4 bases and J shed 0 bases, with 15 bases lying between them. CDR1 is LGHDT and CDR2 is YNNKEL in the germline V gene (reference sequence). CDR3 coding DNA: TGTGCCAGCAGCCTCAGAGGGGCAGGACTGAACACTGAAGCTTTCTTT. Amino acid sequence: CASSLRGAGLNTEAFF.

This clonotype was observed at least ten times. This chain joins TRBV7-6 and TRBJ1-6, with a weak D call TRBD1 (6 bases). The CDR3 loop spans 15 amino acids. The germline CDR1 and CDR2 sequences are SGHVS and FNYEAQ. V lost 3 bases and J lost 7, with 13 bases in between. CDR3 residues: CASSFMGGDNSPLHF. The CDR3 DNA reads as TGTGCCAGCAGCTTCATGGGGGGCGACAATTCACCCCTCCACTTT. Looking up the rest from reference TRBV7-6 and TRBJ1-6 gives the full variable domain: GAGVSQSPRYKVTKRGQDVALRCDPISGHVSLYWYRQALGQGPEFLTYFNYEAQQDKSGLPNDRFSAERPEGSISTLTIQRTEQRDSAMYRCASSFMGGDNSPLHFGNGTRLTVT.

The gene calls are TRBV7-9 and TRBJ2-7; maybe TRBD2 (6 bases). The CDR3 totals 16 residues. Trimming stripped 2 bases from V and 5 bases from J, with 19 bases between. The germline CDR1 and CDR2 sequences are SEHNR and FQNEAQ (reference sequence). CDR3 loop: CASSLWGTGGMDEQYF. CDR3 bases: TGTGCCAGCAGCTTATGGGGCACCGGGGGAATGGACGAGCAGTACTTC.

This clonotype has just a few counts. This chain connects TRBV7-6 to TRBJ2-3, with TRBD2 matching over 8 bases. The CDR3 contains 16 residues. V lost 4 bases to trimming and J lost 6 bases; unmatched junction nucleotides: 12. Germline V gene sequence: CDR1 SGHVS, CDR2 FNYEAQ. The CDR3 sequence: CASSSSGTSNMDTQYF. CDR3 sequence (DNA): TGTGCCAGCAGCTCGTCCGGGACTAGTAACATGGATACGCAGTATTTT.

This chain uses TRBV5-4 with TRBJ2-5; D is uncertain. This CDR3 is 12 amino acids long. Trimming removed 7 bases from V and 3 bases from J, with 10 bases in between. Germline CDR1 is SGHNT and CDR2 is YYREEE (reference sequence). This chain's CDR3 is CASGRAEETQYF. As DNA, the CDR3 is TGTGCCAGCGGCCGGGCTGAAGAGACCCAGTACTTC.

The chain recombines TRBV29-1 with TRBJ1-2; the match to TRBD1 covers 7 bases. With 4 bases clipped from V and 7 bases from J, the junction kept 12 bases outside the gene matches. This CDR3 has 14 amino acids. Germline CDR1 reads SQVTM; CDR2 reads ANQGSEA. CDR3 sequence reads: CSVGQAGGFGGYTF. The CDR3 bases are TGCAGCGTTGGTCAGGCAGGGGGATTTGGTGGCTACACCTTC. The variable domain in full, completed from reference TRBV29-1 and TRBJ1-2, reads SAVISQKPSRDICQRGTSLTIQCQVDSQVTMMFWYRQQPGQSLTLIATANQGSEATYESGFVIDKFPISRPNLTFSTLTVSNMSPEDSSIYLCSVGQAGGFGGYTFGSGTRLTVV.

In this sample, this clonotype turned up a few times. The V call is TRBV19, the J call TRBJ1-6; D ambiguous. The CDR3 covers 14 residues. Trimming removed 5 bases from V and 7 bases from J, with 12 bases in between. The germline V gene encodes CDR1 LNHDA and CDR2 SQIVND (reference sequence). The CDR3 region is CASSPPAWNSPLHF. In DNA form, the CDR3 reads TGTGCCAGTAGTCCCCCGGCTTGGAATTCACCCCTCCACTTT.